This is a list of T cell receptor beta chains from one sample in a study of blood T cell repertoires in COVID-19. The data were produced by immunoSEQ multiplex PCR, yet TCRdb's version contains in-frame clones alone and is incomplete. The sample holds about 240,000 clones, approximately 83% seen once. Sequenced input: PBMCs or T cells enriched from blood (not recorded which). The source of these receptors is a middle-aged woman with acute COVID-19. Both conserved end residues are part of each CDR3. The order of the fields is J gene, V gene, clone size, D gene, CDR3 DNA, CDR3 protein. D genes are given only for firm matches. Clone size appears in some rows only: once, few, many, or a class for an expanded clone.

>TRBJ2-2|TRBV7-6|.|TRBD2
TGTGCCAGCAGCTCCCGACTAGCGGGAGTTAGCACCGGGGAGCTGTTTTTT
CASSSRLAGVSTGELFF
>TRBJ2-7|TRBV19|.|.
TGTGCCAGTAGTATCGAACACGGGTACGAGCAGTACTTC
CASSIEHGYEQYF
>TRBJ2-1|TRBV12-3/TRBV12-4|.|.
TGTGCCAGCAGTTTCGAGCCTAGGAGGCAGTTCTTC
CASSFEPRRQFF
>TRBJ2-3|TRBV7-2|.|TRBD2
TGTGCCAGCAGCTTAGAGGGGTTCAGCGGGAGAAGGTTAGATACGCAGTATTTT
CASSLEGFSGRRLDTQYF
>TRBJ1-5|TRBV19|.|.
TGTGCCAGTAGTAGGGTAGGACAGAACAATCAGCCCCAGCATTTT
CASSRVGQNNQPQHF
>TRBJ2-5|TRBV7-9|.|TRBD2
TGTGCCAGCAGCTTAGAAGCGGGGCAAGAGACCCAGTACTTC
CASSLEAGQETQYF
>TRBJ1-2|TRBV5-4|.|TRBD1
TGTGCCAGCAGCTCCCCCGGACAGGCTCATGGCTACACCTTC
CASSSPGQAHGYTF
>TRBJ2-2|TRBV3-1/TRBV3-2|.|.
TGTGCCAGCAGCCTGGCGGCAGCGAACACCGGGGAGCTGTTTTTT
CASSLAAANTGELFF
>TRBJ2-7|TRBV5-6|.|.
TGTGCCAGCAGACCGGGACTGCGCGCCTACGAGCAGTACTTC
CASRPGLRAYEQYF
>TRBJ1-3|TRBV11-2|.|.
TGTGCCAGCAGCTTAGGGCCGGGGAACTCTGGAAACACCATATATTTT
CASSLGPGNSGNTIYF
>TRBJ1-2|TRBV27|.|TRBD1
TGTGCCAGCAGTTTCAGGGACAGGGGGGAGAACTATGGCTACACCTTC
CASSFRDRGENYGYTF
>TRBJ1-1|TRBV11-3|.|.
TGTGCCAGCAGCTTAGGACCAGCAAGGGGTAACACTGAAGCTTTCTTT
CASSLGPARGNTEAFF
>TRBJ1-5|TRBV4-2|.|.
TGTGCCAGCAGCCAAGATGCGGGAGTAGTCCAGCCCCAGCATTTT
CASSQDAGVVQPQHF
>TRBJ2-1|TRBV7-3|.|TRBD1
TGTGCCAGCAGCACGGGGCGGACAGGGAGCAATGAGCAGTTCTTC
CASSTGRTGSNEQFF
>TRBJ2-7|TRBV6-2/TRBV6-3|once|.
TGTGCCAGCAGTTACTCGCGGGAAGGTATCTTCGAGCAGTACTTC
CASSYSREGIFEQYF
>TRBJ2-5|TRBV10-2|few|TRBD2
TGCGCCAGTGGGGGGGGCCAAGAGACCCAGTACTTC
CASGGGQETQYF
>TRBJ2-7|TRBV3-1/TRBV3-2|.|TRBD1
TGTGCCAGCAGCCCGGACAGGAAAATTTACGAGCAGTACTTC
CASSPDRKIYEQYF
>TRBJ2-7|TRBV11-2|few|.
TGTGCCAGCAAACCTAACAGGGAAAACGAGCAGTACTTC
CASKPNRENEQYF
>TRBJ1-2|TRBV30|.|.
TGTGCCTGGAGTGTACAGGGAAGTGTGGGCGGCTACACCTTC
CAWSVQGSVGGYTF
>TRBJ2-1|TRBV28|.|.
TGTGCCAGCAGTTCCACCACTAGCTACAATGAGCAGTTCTTC
CASSSTTSYNEQFF
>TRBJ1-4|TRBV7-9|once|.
TGTGCCAGCGACCCCCAGGGTAATGAAAAACTGTTTTTT
CASDPQGNEKLFF
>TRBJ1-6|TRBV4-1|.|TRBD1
TGCGCCAGCAGCCAAGATTCCCCGGACAGGGGGCGTTCACCCCTCCACTTT
CASSQDSPDRGRSPLHF